The clone carrying this T cell receptor beta chain was recorded many times. Its antigen is not known. Each donor was a healthy Caucasian individual from Russia, aged about 6 to 95. Each sample had at least 6 million PBMCs isolated. The sample comes from a study of blood T cells in healthy people across ages. Findings and limits, study-wide: While age rose, TCR beta diversity per million T cells dropped in a roughly linear way.

A second PCR, run for 7 to 11 cycles, used a sample-barcoded 5' primer plus a J-beta primer mix. TCRdb itself ran the 5' RACE reads through MiXCR, one entry per CDR3 protein. The repertoire includes around 870,000 distinct CDR3 sequences, around 26% of them detected once, and 15% to 20% sits in the top ten. CDR3 length equals 14 residues. Germline CDR1 reads DFQATT; CDR2 reads SNEGSKA (reference sequence). With V trimmed by 6 bases and J by 3 bases, 7 bases remained unmatched. The TCR comes from a woman aged 80 or over in good health. This chain links TRBV20-1 with TRBJ2-7, with 11 nucleotides matching TRBD2. Specimen: blood. The CDR3 reads CSAPGTSGLYEQYF. In DNA, the CDR3 is TGCAGTGCACCCGGGACTAGCGGACTCTACGAGCAGTACTTC.